Each of the 7 T cell receptor beta chains below was sequenced from the same sample in a study of T cell responses to AZD1222 COVID-19 vaccine. TCRdb's table, derived via immunoSEQ multiplex PCR, lists solely in-frame clones and lacks some. The table records more than 100,000 clones, about 90% of them present only once. The source material was peripheral blood, sampled on day 0 of AZD1222 vaccination. Source of these receptors: an adult in good health.

The V gene is TRBV11-2, the J gene TRBJ1-4, with 7 bases aligning to TRBD1. The CDR3 is 15 residues long. V shed 5 bases and J 8 bases; nucleotides not matched to a gene: 11. The V gene's germline CDR1 is SGHAT and CDR2 FQNNGV. CDR3: CASSTGAPGTEKLFF. The CDR3 DNA reads as TGTGCCAGCAGCACAGGGGCTCCGGGGACCGAAAAACTGTTTTTT.

This clone was found a few times. This chain uses TRBV6-5 with TRBJ1-5; 9 bases line up with TRBD1. The V and J ends lost 5 bases and 5 bases, in that order; junction bases with no gene match: 1. This CDR3 contains 13 residues. Germline CDR1 is MNHEY and CDR2 is SVGAGI. The CDR3 sequence: CASSRQGDQPQHF. The CDR3 DNA sequence: TGTGCCAGCAGTCGACAGGGGGATCAGCCCCAGCATTTT.

The sample holds one count of this clone. The chain joins TRBV7-3 to TRBJ2-2; tentative D call: TRBD1 (5 bases). The CDR3 is 15 residues long. V lost 5 bases and J 4 bases, leaving 14 bases between the germline ends. Germline CDR1 is SGHTA and CDR2 is FQGTGA. CDR3 amino acids: CASSQAVQGTGELFF. The CDR3 DNA follows: TGTGCCAGCAGCCAAGCCGTGCAGGGCACCGGGGAGCTGTTTTTT.

This rearrangement joins TRBV6-6 to TRBJ2-7; D may be TRBD2 (7 bases). Trimming stripped 8 bases from V and 1 base from J, with 12 bases between. Germline CDR1 MNHNY, CDR2 SVGAGI (reference sequence). This CDR3 is built from 13 residues. This chain's CDR3 is CASRGASSYEQYF. Written as DNA, the CDR3 is TGTGCCAGCCGGGGGGCTTCATCCTACGAGCAGTACTTC.

V is TRBV19 and J is TRBJ2-2; tentatively, D is TRBD1 (6 bases). The germline gives CDR1 LNHDA, CDR2 SQIVND (reference sequence). The CDR3 sequence is 14 residues long. V was shortened by 2 bases and J by 7 bases, with 11 bases between the two germline ends. Here the CDR3 DNA reads TGTGCCAGTAGTATATCACAGGGCTACGGGGAGCTGTTTTTT. Amino acid sequence: CASSISQGYGELFF.

The rearrangement uses TRBV2 and TRBJ2-7; TRBD2 agrees at 7 bases. J gave up 0 bases and V 8 bases, and 7 bases lay outside the gene matches. The CDR3 covers 14 residues. In germline, CDR1 is SNHLY, CDR2 FYNNEI. Here the CDR3 reads CASFLASGSYEQYF. The DNA for the CDR3 is TGTGCCAGCTTTCTGGCTAGCGGCTCCTACGAGCAGTACTTC.

The gene calls are TRBV18 and TRBJ2-3; D uncertain. Trimming removed 5 bases from V and 2 bases from J, with 11 bases in between. CDR3 size: 14 residues. Germline lookup yields CDR1 KGHSH and CDR2 LQKENI. CDR3 nucleotides: TGTGCCAGCTCAGTCAGAACTAACACAGATACGCAGTATTTT. This gives the protein CASSVRTNTDTQYF.